The entry below gives a single T cell receptor beta chain sequence along with its context. Its cognate antigen is unknown. The source of the sample is a study of shared clonotypes between healthy human individuals. The repertoire was sequenced with immunoSEQ multiplex PCR; TCRdb's copy has only in-frame clones and lacks some. The sample consists of around 2.1 million clones, just over 90% of them appearing once. CD45RO-negative, CCR7-selected cells formed the naive CD8 fraction, which excluded terminally differentiated effector memory CD45RA+ cells. The study enrolled healthy HIV-negative adults without recent acute infections or vaccinations as donors. Adults of Caucasian background living in Nashville, Tennessee made up all donors. General study points: Sampling was confined to blood; repertoires within tissues likely differ.

In germline, CDR1 is SEHNR, CDR2 FQNEAQ (reference sequence). The ends lost 5 bases at V and 4 bases at J; junction bases unmatched: 5. The CDR3 is 14 amino acids. This sequence was found in a man between 18 and 35 years old in good health. Some clones in this sample may be carry-over from other donors' samples. The chain carries TRBV7-9 and TRBJ2-1, with 7 bases lining up with TRBD2. The sequencing sample was made of naive CD8+ T cells from PBMCs. CDR3 residues: CASSETGGYNEQFF. The CDR3 DNA reads as TGTGCCAGCAGCGAAACCGGGGGGTACAATGAGCAGTTCTTC.